The 24 T cell receptor beta chains reported below all come from one sample, sequenced in a study of T-cell memory formation after mild COVID-19. TCRdb reprocessed the 5' RACE reads via MiXCR and lists one record per CDR3 protein. The data contain more than 400,000 distinct CDR3 sequences, about 18% of them singletons. Sequencing was carried out using PBMCs or a T cell subset sorted from them (not recorded which). Receptor source: an adult woman who had mild COVID-19 (a few samples of this study predate the infection). Cell type and time point are not known.

V usage is TRBV12-3 or TRBV12-4 and J usage is TRBJ2-2; no clear D gene. The CDR3 loop spans 15 amino acids. Trimming shortened V by 5 bases and J by 2 bases, and 12 bases separated the two germline ends. The CDR3 reads CASSILTVNTGELFF. The CDR3 DNA is TGTGCCAGCAGTATCTTAACAGTAAACACCGGGGAGCTGTTTTTT.

In this sample, this clonotype turned up a few times. V usage is TRBV6-5 and J usage is TRBJ2-2; D gene ambiguous. The germline V gene has CDR1 MNHEY and CDR2 SVGAGI. Deletions cut 4 bases from V and 4 bases from J, with 13 bases between. This CDR3 contains 15 residues. CDR3 sequence: CASSLSAPSTGELFF. The CDR3 region has the DNA TGTGCCAGCAGTTTGTCCGCCCCGAGCACCGGGGAGCTGTTTTTT.

This clonotype was seen many times. V gene TRBV7-9 combines with J gene TRBJ2-1, with D possibly being TRBD2 (5 bases). Germline assignment: CDR1 SEHNR and CDR2 FQNEAQ (reference sequence). The V end lost 3 bases, the J end lost 6 bases, and 6 bases lay between the germline ends. The CDR3 covers 12 residues. CDR3 bases: TGTGCCAGCAGCTTGGAGGTCAATGAGCAGTTCTTC. Protein sequence: CASSLEVNEQFF.

This chain uses TRBV7-9 with TRBJ2-5; 9 bases are shared with TRBD2. After removal of 1 base from V and 1 base from J, the junction contained 4 bases not matched to a gene. This CDR3 comprises 16 residues. The germline V gene has CDR1 SEHNR and CDR2 FQNEAQ (reference sequence). Here the CDR3 reads CASSLEAGGPQETQYF. The CDR3 region has the DNA TGTGCCAGCAGCTTAGAAGCGGGAGGTCCCCAAGAGACCCAGTACTTC.

V gene TRBV6-4 combines with J gene TRBJ2-5; D is perhaps TRBD2 (5 bases). Deletions cut 6 bases from V and 7 bases from J, with 9 bases between. This CDR3 has 11 residues. Germline CDR1 and CDR2: MRHNA and SNTAGT. The CDR3 spells CASSRRGTQYF. CDR3 nucleotides: TGTGCCAGCAGCCGCCGGGGGACCCAGTACTTC.

This clonotype was picked up a small number of times. This may arise from a read error, as a much more abundant clone is one base away. The rearrangement joins TRBV7-3 to TRBJ1-1; maybe TRBD1 (6 bases). Looked up from germline, CDR1 is SGHTA and CDR2 is FQGTGA. The CDR3 is 14 residues long. The V end lost 3 bases, the J end lost 1 base, and 9 bases lay between the germline ends. The CDR3 nucleotides read TGTGCCAGCAGCTTTCAACAGGGGAACACTGAAGCTTTCTTT. Translating it yields CASSFQQGNTEAFF.

This chain joins TRBV11-3 and TRBJ1-1; 7 nucleotides align to TRBD1. The germline V gene encodes CDR1 SGHNT and CDR2 YENEEA. V lost 3 bases and J lost 2; bases outside the gene matches: 9. This CDR3 has 16 residues. The CDR3 DNA reads TGTGCCAGCAGCTTTTGGGCAGGGGGTTTAAACACTGAAGCTTTCTTT. This encodes CASSFWAGGLNTEAFF.

The V and J genes are TRBV7-2 and TRBJ2-3; no firm D call. This CDR3 is 13 amino acids long. V lost 2 bases and J lost 5, with 8 bases in between. CDR1 and CDR2 from the germline V gene are SGHTA and FQGNSA. The DNA of the CDR3 is TGTGCCAGCAGCTTATACTGGGGAGATACGCAGTATTTT. Residues: CASSLYWGDTQYF.

The rearrangement uses TRBV20-1 and TRBJ2-2, with TRBD2 identical over 9 bases. The V gene's germline CDR1 is DFQATT and CDR2 SNEGSKA (reference sequence). The CDR3 has 15 amino acids. V gave up 3 bases and J gave up 5 bases; unmatched junction bases: 7. The chain's CDR3 is CSARVAGVGTGELFF. In nucleotides, the CDR3 is TGCAGTGCTAGGGTAGCGGGAGTGGGTACCGGGGAGCTGTTTTTT.

On this clonotype: Sequence at one end of the junction differs from germline and may be a read error. The J gene is TRBJ1-1, the V gene TRBV9, with D unresolved. The CDR3 has 13 amino acids. CDR1 and CDR2 from the germline V gene are SGDLS and YYNGEE. The CDR3 DNA is TGTGCCAGCAGCGTAGACGGGCGGCCTGAGGCTTTCTTT. Its protein product is CASSVDGRPEAFF.

This clonotype has a handful of counts. This chain links TRBV7-9 with TRBJ2-2; TRBD2 is a possible D gene (6 bases). Trimming took off 5 bases at V and 8 bases at J, with 15 bases between the two ends. This CDR3 spans 14 amino acids. Germline V gives CDR1 SEHNR, CDR2 FQNEAQ (reference sequence). This CDR3 is CASSALGGAGELFF. DNA for the CDR3: TGTGCCAGCAGCGCACTTGGAGGGGCAGGGGAGCTGTTTTTT.

This clonotype has just a few counts. Here the CDR3 reads CSVGGPSYETQYF. CDR3 sequence (DNA): TGCAGCGTTGGAGGCCCTTCCTACGAGACCCAGTACTTC. This chain joins TRBV29-1 and TRBJ2-5; D unclear. From germline, CDR1 is SQVTM and CDR2 ANQGSEA. This CDR3 is built from 13 residues. Trimming took 4 bases from V and 5 from J, leaving 14 bases between them.

This chain uses TRBV28 with TRBJ2-1; TRBD2 matches at 13 bases. Germline-derived CDR1 and CDR2 are MDHEN and SYDVKM. After removal of 6 bases from V and 9 bases from J, the junction contained 8 bases not matched to a gene. The CDR3 has 15 amino acids. The CDR3 sequence: CASRILAGGSSEQFF. The CDR3 DNA reads as TGTGCCAGCAGAATACTAGCGGGAGGGTCTAGTGAGCAGTTCTTC.

In this sample, this clonotype turned up a few times. V is TRBV20-1 and J is TRBJ2-5; D unresolved. The CDR3 sequence is 14 residues long. Deletions cut 5 bases from V and 2 bases from J, with 15 bases between. In germline, CDR1 is DFQATT, CDR2 SNEGSKA (reference sequence). CDR3 residues: CSAPRFFGQETQYF. The CDR3 region has the DNA TGCAGTGCTCCCCGGTTTTTTGGGCAAGAGACCCAGTACTTC.

This chain joins TRBV4-1 and TRBJ1-5; the D is unclear. This CDR3 comprises 16 residues. The V end was cut by 0 bases, the J end by 3 bases, with 12 bases between. Germline V gives CDR1 MGHRA, CDR2 YSYEKL. The CDR3 sequence: CASSQERSLVNQPQHF. As DNA, the CDR3 is TGCGCCAGCAGCCAAGAGAGGAGTTTGGTCAATCAGCCCCAGCATTTT.

This clonotype came up a few times. This chain joins TRBV20-1 and TRBJ2-3; a possible D gene is TRBD2 (5 bases). The V gene lost 6 bases and the J gene lost 9 bases, with 16 bases spanning the gap. The length of the CDR3 is 12 residues. Germline loops: CDR1 DFQATT, CDR2 SNEGSKA (reference sequence). The chain's CDR3 is CSASGLKRTQYF. The CDR3 coding sequence is TGCAGTGCCTCTGGACTGAAGCGGACGCAGTATTTT.

This clonotype was counted a few times. The rearrangement joins TRBV27 to TRBJ2-7, with D perhaps TRBD1 (6 bases). The CDR3 loop spans 12 amino acids. The germline V and J ends were trimmed by 2 bases and 6 bases, with 8 bases remaining between them. From germline, CDR1 is MNHEY and CDR2 SMNVEV (reference sequence). CDR3 amino acids: CASSLVQGEQYF. CDR3 coding DNA: TGTGCCAGCAGTTTAGTACAGGGCGAGCAGTACTTC.

This chain uses TRBV14 with TRBJ2-1; a possible D gene is TRBD2 (6 bases). V was trimmed by 1 base and J by 7 bases, leaving 14 bases between them. From germline, CDR1 is SGHDN and CDR2 FVKESK. CDR3 length: 15 residues. CDR3 protein: CASSQAGLAKNEQFF. The CDR3 DNA is TGTGCCAGCAGCCAAGCGGGGCTAGCGAAGAATGAGCAGTTCTTC.

This clonotype was observed at least ten times. The chain couples TRBV12-3 or TRBV12-4 to TRBJ2-5; D tentatively fits TRBD1 or TRBD2 (5 bases each). The CDR3 totals 15 residues. V shed 4 bases and J shed 5 bases, with 17 bases lying between them. CDR3 coding DNA: TGTGCCAGCAGTTCCGGGACCCCGGGCGTGGAGACCCAGTACTTC. Protein: CASSSGTPGVETQYF.

This chain joins TRBV20-1 and TRBJ1-2; D possibly corresponds to TRBD1 (6 bases). CDR1 is DFQATT and CDR2 is SNEGSKA in the germline V gene (reference sequence). CDR3 size: 14 residues. Trimming took off 5 bases at V and 8 bases at J, with 21 bases between the two ends. Here the CDR3 reads CSAPPQTGRGGYTF. DNA of the CDR3: TGCAGTGCTCCTCCACAGACAGGTAGAGGAGGCTACACCTTC.

This chain uses TRBV7-3 with TRBJ2-3; possibly TRBD1 for D (6 bases). Germline CDR1 reads SGHTA; CDR2 reads FQGTGA. CDR3 size: 15 residues. The germline V and J ends were trimmed by 0 bases and 10 bases, with 17 bases remaining between them. In DNA, the CDR3 is TGTGCCAGCAGCTTAACGGGAGATTACAGGGTGGCGCAGTATTTT. Encoded protein: CASSLTGDYRVAQYF. Together with reference TRBV7-3 and TRBJ2-3, the CDR3 gives the full variable domain: GAGVSQTPSNKVTEKGKYVELRCDPISGHTALYWYRQSLGQGPEFLIYFQGTGAADDSGLPNDRFFAVRPEGSVSTLKIQRTERGDSAVYLCASSLTGDYRVAQYFGPGTRLTVL.

This clonotype has more than one count but fewer than ten. The chain couples TRBV20-1 to TRBJ1-2; the match to TRBD1 covers 8 bases. The CDR3 contains 14 residues. Germline V CDR1 and CDR2: DFQATT, SNEGSKA (reference sequence). Trimming took 3 bases from V and 4 from J; bases not matched to a gene: 7. CDR3 in DNA: TGCAGTGCTAGTGCCGAGACAGGGGTCTATGGCTACACCTTC. As protein: CSASAETGVYGYTF.

This clonotype was observed at least ten times. Germline is not matched at one junction end, which may reflect a read error. The rearrangement joins TRBV5-1 to TRBJ2-5; TRBD1 agrees at 8 bases. The CDR3 has 13 amino acids. Germline V CDR1 and CDR2: SGHRS, YFSETQ. This chain's CDR3 is CASSSQGEETQYF. The CDR3 region has the DNA TGTGCCAGCAGCTCACAGGGGGAAGAGACCCAGTACTTC. Variable domain in full (rest from reference TRBV5-1 and TRBJ2-5): KAGVTQTPRYLIKTRGQQVTLSCSPISGHRSVSWYQQTPGQGLQFLFEYFSETQRNKGNFPGRFSGRQFSNSRSEMNVSTLELGDSALYLCASSSQGEETQYFGPGTRLLVL.

This clonotype was counted many times. The gene calls are TRBV12-3 or TRBV12-4 and TRBJ2-7, with TRBD1 matching over 9 bases. This CDR3 spans 13 amino acids. V dropped 6 bases and J dropped 3; count of bases not matched to a gene: 3. The CDR3: CASRTGGNYEQYF. DNA of the CDR3: TGTGCCAGCAGGACAGGGGGAAACTACGAGCAGTACTTC.